The following is a T cell receptor (beta chain) sequence with its context. This clone may be a read error of a much larger clone one base away. TCRdb re-analysed the 5' RACE reads in MiXCR, keeping a single row per CDR3 protein. The top ten hold around 3.1% of the sample, which has about 92,000 distinct CDR3 sequences, around 3.6% seen once. This entry comes from a study of neurological immune-mediated disorders. Trimming left V 1 base short and J 6 bases short, with 9 bases between. The germline CDR1 and CDR2 sequences are SGHTA and FQGTGA. CDR3 length: 13 amino acids. The V gene is TRBV7-3, the J gene TRBJ1-2, with D unresolved. The sequenced sample consisted of PBMCs. This clonotype was sampled from a woman between 45 and 65 years old with multiple sclerosis. The CDR3 sequence: CASSLSGYHGYTF. The DNA for the CDR3 is TGTGCCAGCAGCTTAAGCGGATATCATGGCTACACCTTC. Full variable domain (missing parts from reference TRBV7-3 and TRBJ1-2): GAGVSQTPSNKVTEKGKYVELRCDPISGHTALYWYRQSLGQGPEFLIYFQGTGAADDSGLPNDRFFAVRPEGSVSTLKIQRTERGDSAVYLCASSLSGYHGYTFGSGTRLTVV.